The clone carrying this T cell receptor (beta chain) has more than one count but fewer than ten. Its antigen is not known. These data are taken from a study of naive and memory T cell subsets. Study-level results: Gini index rose across naive, CM, EM and EMRA in CD4 and CD8. Over 90% of naive TCR sequences appeared only once after error correction, unlike memory subsets.

Four subsets defined by CD45RA and CD27 were sorted after CD3, CD4, CD8 and live/dead staining. Two oligonucleotides, mixed equimolar, formed the beta constant-region primer covering TRBC1 and TRBC2. MiXCR, run by TCRdb on the UMI-ligation and nested PCR reads, gives a single entry per CDR3 protein. Of 75,000 to 85,000 distinct CDR3 sequences in the sample, over 10% were seen once. CDR1 and CDR2 (germline): DFQATT, SNEGSKA (reference sequence). The V end lost 6 bases, the J end lost 5 bases, and 19 bases lay between the germline ends. This CDR3 has 14 residues. The TCR comes from a human donor in good health. The sample comprised central memory CD4+ T cells from blood. The V and J genes are TRBV20-1 and TRBJ1-1; D is possibly TRBD1 (5 bases). The chain's CDR3 is CSAAGGGAGTEAFF. The CDR3 bases are TGCAGTGCCGCCGGGGGTGGGGCCGGGACTGAAGCTTTCTTT.